This is a list of T cell receptor beta chains from one sample in a study of radiotherapy plus CTLA-4 blockade in lung cancer. The table came from immunoSEQ multiplex PCR; TCRdb's copy has only in-frame clones and leaves some out. This sample carries fewer than 65,000 clones, almost 85% of them seen once, and the ten largest clones take more than 4.5%. Source: peripheral blood, taken from a patient treated with radiotherapy plus ipilimumab. Source of these receptors: a human donor with non-small cell lung cancer whose response to radiotherapy plus ipilimumab could not be evaluated. Both conserved end residues are part of each CDR3.

j_gene: TRBJ1-2
v_gene: TRBV28
CDR3aa: CASSSGQGNGYTF

j_gene: TRBJ2-3
v_gene: TRBV28
CDR3aa: CASSFGRLAGEKDTQYF

j_gene: TRBJ2-7
v_gene: TRBV18
CDR3aa: CASSPRASSYEQYF

j_gene: .
v_gene: TRBV28
CDR3aa: CASSLDSRLTYEQYF

j_gene: TRBJ1-2
v_gene: TRBV9
CDR3aa: CASSEQGQGLETTYGYTF

j_gene: TRBJ2-2
v_gene: TRBV4-3
CDR3aa: CASSQDRSGYSTGELFF

j_gene: TRBJ1-4
v_gene: TRBV7-9
CDR3aa: CASSLATATNEKLFF

j_gene: TRBJ2-3
v_gene: TRBV4-1
CDR3aa: CASSQESGRAGDTQYF

j_gene: TRBJ2-3
v_gene: TRBV5-6
CDR3aa: CASSLPTGSADTQYF

j_gene: TRBJ2-2
v_gene: TRBV2
CDR3aa: CASSEAWRGRAGELFF

j_gene: TRBJ2-7
v_gene: TRBV7-9
CDR3aa: CASSLASGGPYEQYF

j_gene: TRBJ2-7
v_gene: TRBV4-1
CDR3aa: CASSHLPGGYGQYF

j_gene: TRBJ2-1
v_gene: TRBV7-2
CDR3aa: CASSPSGPTYNEQFF

j_gene: TRBJ2-5
v_gene: TRBV21-1
CDR3aa: CASRSSGRAGETQYF

j_gene: TRBJ2-7
v_gene: TRBV7-2
CDR3aa: CASSPTSGRTYEQYF

j_gene: TRBJ2-3
v_gene: TRBV21-1
CDR3aa: CASSKELAGGHVDTQYF

j_gene: TRBJ2-5
v_gene: TRBV2
CDR3aa: CASRGLLKLETQYF

j_gene: TRBJ2-7
v_gene: TRBV28
CDR3aa: CATTGVTSYEQYF

j_gene: TRBJ2-3
v_gene: TRBV15
CDR3aa: CATSRGRTTRGDTQYF

j_gene: TRBJ2-5
v_gene: TRBV19
CDR3aa: CASSMNFPGETQYF

j_gene: TRBJ2-7
v_gene: TRBV6-6
CDR3aa: CASSPGAANPQYF

j_gene: TRBJ2-5
v_gene: TRBV5-1
CDR3aa: CASSFGGQGVETQYF

j_gene: TRBJ1-1
v_gene: TRBV10-3
CDR3aa: CAIRRQGTLNTEAFF